The clone carrying this T cell receptor (beta chain) was observed a single time. As yet, its antigen is unknown. The data are from a study of cytomegalovirus exposure and HLA in healthy donors. Researchers ran the PCR with 60 Vbeta and 13 Jbeta primers. TCRdb keeps only in-frame clones here, not all; method: immunoSEQ multiplex PCR. Of about 140,000 clones listed, roughly 82% are singletons. Germline CDR1 SGHTS, CDR2 YDEGEE. V lost 1 base and J 6 bases, leaving 13 bases between the germline ends. The CDR3 sequence is 15 residues long. The study, taken as a whole, reports: Links to common viral pathogens appeared, in a later analysis, for several of the most significant clusters. Apparent HLA restriction characterized most CMV-associated TCR beta chains in a later analysis. Association of a missense DCLRE1C variant with TCR beta V- and J-gene trimming was reported in a later analysis.

Unrecorded immune exposure was likely among donors, who were nominally healthy when sampled. The chain combines TRBV5-8 with TRBJ2-2; no reliable D call. This TCR was sampled from a man between 18 and 29 years old in good health and CMV-seropositive. Material for sequencing was PBMCs. CDR3 amino acids: CASSLRLVESGELFF. CDR3 nucleotide sequence: TGTGCCAGCAGCTTGAGGCTAGTCGAGTCCGGGGAGCTGTTTTTT.